The subject of this entry is one T cell receptor beta chain. TCRdb keeps only in-frame clones here, not all; method: immunoSEQ multiplex PCR. The sample includes about half a million clones, about 74% of them seen just once. All donors qualified as healthy HIV-negative adults and had experienced no recent acute infections or vaccinations. The study used 98 million or so PBMCs per unsorted sample for genomic DNA. The record originates from a study of shared clonotypes between healthy human individuals. The clonotype comes from a woman aged 40-49 years in good health. Some clones in this sample may be carry-over from other donors' samples. Sequenced: PBMCs.

CDR3 coding DNA: TGCGCCAGCAGCCGTAGGACAGGGTCTGACTCTGGGGCCAACGTCCTGACTTTC. Its translation is CASSRRTGSDSGANVLTF. This chain joins TRBV4-3 and TRBJ2-6; 8 nucleotides match TRBD1. Germline V gives CDR1 LGHNA, CDR2 YSLEER. The CDR3 sequence is 18 residues long. Losses at the gene ends were 4 bases for V and 0 bases for J; bases not matched to a gene: 8.